This T cell receptor (beta chain) emerged from a study of monozygotic twins with inflammatory bowel disease. Study observations and caveats: Concordance status among twins (concordant versus discordant) showed no link to repertoire similarity, possibly from limited power. Among IBD patients, fewer clonotypes were shared with others than among healthy twins, especially with disease activity. The analysis failed to separate different T cell subtypes.

For every TCR library, about 3,500 ng of total RNA was used. TCRdb reprocessed the 5' RACE reads, keeping one entry per CDR3 protein, no DNA. Its clone listing holds approximately 150,000 distinct CDR3 sequences. In the case of this clonotype: Its antigen is currently unknown.

The CDR3 runs 18 residues. From germline, CDR1 is SGHNT and CDR2 YENEEA. The clonotype originates from a human donor with ulcerative colitis or Crohn's disease, or a healthy co-twin of an affected twin (not recorded which). The material sequenced was blood. V is TRBV11-3 and J is TRBJ1-4; TCRdb returns TRBD1, unconfirmable since there is no DNA. CDR3 sequence reads: CASSVRTGEIPTNEKLFF.